These 18 T cell receptor beta chains came from one sample sequenced in a study of radiation and T cells in renal cell carcinoma. Specified treatment: treatment-naive control, cytoreductive nephrectomy. Sequenced by immunoSEQ multiplex PCR; TCRdb stores in-frame clones only, minus some. The table has about 23,000 clones, nearly 55% seen once. Sequenced here: tumor tissue, sampled from a patient whose treatment was nephrectomy without radiotherapy. These receptors all come from a human donor with renal cell carcinoma.

The J gene is TRBJ2-5, the V gene TRBV27; 8 bases agree with TRBD2. V dropped 4 bases and J dropped 5; count of bases not matched to a gene: 6. Germline CDR1 and CDR2: MNHEY and SMNVEV (reference sequence). The CDR3 sequence is 14 residues long. CDR3 in amino acids: CASSSAGAPETQYF. Written as DNA, the CDR3 is TGTGCCAGCAGTTCAGCGGGGGCCCCGGAGACCCAGTACTTC.

This clone has just a few counts. The chain couples TRBV5-1 to TRBJ2-2, with D unresolved. The germline gives CDR1 SGHRS, CDR2 YFSETQ. CDR3 length: 12 amino acids. The V end was cut by 2 bases, the J end by 4 bases, with 3 bases between. The CDR3 region is CASSFLTGELFF. The DNA for the CDR3 is TGCGCCAGCAGCTTTCTCACCGGGGAGCTGTTTTTT.

This chain connects TRBV5-1 to TRBJ2-2, with D possibly TRBD2 on 5 matching bases. CDR3 length: 14 amino acids. Trimming cost V 7 bases and J 3 bases, with 13 bases left between them. Germline CDR1 reads SGHRS; CDR2 reads YFSETQ. The CDR3 sequence is CASYDGEDTGELFF. CDR3 sequence (DNA): TGCGCCAGCTATGACGGGGAAGACACCGGGGAGCTGTTTTTT. The full variable domain, its missing parts supplied by reference TRBV5-1 and TRBJ2-2, is KAGVTQTPRYLIKTRGQQVTLSCSPISGHRSVSWYQQTPGQGLQFLFEYFSETQRNKGNFPGRFSGRQFSNSRSEMNVSTLELGDSALYLCASYDGEDTGELFFGEGSRLTVL.

The rearrangement joins TRBV9 to TRBJ1-4; D uncertain. CDR1 is SGDLS and CDR2 is YYNGEE in the germline V gene. The length of the CDR3 is 15 residues. The V end lost 0 bases, the J end lost 8 bases, and 14 bases lay between the germline ends. The CDR3 nucleotides read TGTGCCAGCAGCGTAGGCGACGGTTTCAGCGAAAAACTGTTTTTT. Amino acids: CASSVGDGFSEKLFF.

The chain is built from TRBV7-7 and TRBJ1-2; TRBD1 is a possible D gene (5 bases). V was shortened by 5 bases and J by 7 bases, with 8 bases between the two germline ends. The CDR3 extends over 11 amino acids. Germline CDR1 SSHAT, CDR2 FNYEAQ (reference sequence). CDR3 loop: CASSGGSGYTF. The CDR3 nucleotides read TGTGCCAGCAGCGGGGGATCTGGCTACACCTTC.

The chain couples TRBV10-1 to TRBJ2-7; 9 bases match TRBD2. The CDR3 loop spans 16 amino acids. Per germline, CDR1 WNHNN and CDR2 SYGVQD (reference sequence). Losses at the gene ends were 2 bases for V and 3 bases for J; bases not matched to a gene: 8. CDR3 loop: CASSEVLRGGDYEQYF. CDR3 DNA: TGCGCCAGCAGTGAGGTTTTGCGGGGGGGCGACTACGAGCAGTACTTC.

This sequence joins TRBV18 and TRBJ1-3, with 8 bases aligning to TRBD1. The V gene end was trimmed by 8 bases and the J gene end by 0 bases; junction bases not matched to a gene: 6. This CDR3 contains 15 residues. The germline V gene has CDR1 KGHSH and CDR2 LQKENI. CDR3 protein: CASRPGQVSGNTIYF. Written as DNA, the CDR3 is TGTGCCAGCCGACCGGGACAGGTCTCTGGAAACACCATATATTTT.

V gene TRBV5-1 combines with J gene TRBJ2-1; either TRBD1 or TRBD2 may supply D (6 bases each). In germline, CDR1 is SGHRS, CDR2 YFSETQ. The germline V and J ends were trimmed by 2 bases and 1 base, with 10 bases remaining between them. The CDR3 is 15 amino acids. The chain's CDR3 is CASSLIGGSYNEQFF. In nucleotides, the CDR3 is TGCGCCAGCAGCTTAATAGGGGGGTCCTACAATGAGCAGTTCTTC.

The sample holds one count of this clone. V usage is TRBV14 and J usage is TRBJ2-3; the D call may be TRBD1 or TRBD2 (5 bases each). This CDR3 has 14 amino acids. CDR1 is SGHDN and CDR2 is FVKESK in the germline V gene. V gave up 1 base and J gave up 3 bases, with 8 bases separating them. CDR3 sequence reads: CASSQGGRTDTQYF. DNA for the CDR3: TGTGCCAGCAGCCAAGGGGGGAGAACAGATACGCAGTATTTT.

This clone was recorded only once. The chain is built from TRBV5-1 and TRBJ1-1; 7 positions match TRBD1. From germline, CDR1 is SGHRS and CDR2 YFSETQ. This CDR3 region has 14 residues. Unmatched junction bases numbered 10, after V lost 0 bases and J lost 11 bases. CDR3 in amino acids: CASSLDPRGLGAFF. CDR3 coding DNA: TGCGCCAGCAGCTTGGACCCCAGGGGGTTGGGGGCTTTCTTT.

V and J are TRBV13 and TRBJ1-6, with D maybe TRBD1 (5 bases). Trimming stripped 5 bases from V and 4 bases from J, with 9 bases between. Looked up from germline, CDR1 is PRHDT and CDR2 is FYEKMQ (reference sequence). The CDR3 contains 14 residues. In DNA, the CDR3 is TGTGCCAGCAGCAGCGGGACTTATAATTCACCCCTCCACTTT. Amino acid sequence: CASSSGTYNSPLHF.

This chain connects TRBV2 to TRBJ1-2; D is undetermined. Germline-derived CDR1 and CDR2 are SNHLY and FYNNEI. This CDR3 has 12 residues. V lost 3 bases to trimming and J lost 6 bases, with 8 bases between them. CDR3 in amino acids: CASSDPRHGYTF. The CDR3 nucleotides read TGTGCCAGCAGTGATCCCCGCCATGGCTACACCTTC.

The chain combines TRBV7-2 with TRBJ1-2; D call uncertain. V was cut by 1 base and J by 7 bases, with 13 bases left in between. This CDR3 spans 14 amino acids. CDR1 SGHTA and CDR2 FQGNSA come from the germline V gene. CDR3 amino acids: CASSLEKGSAGYTF. The CDR3, as DNA: TGTGCCAGCAGCTTAGAAAAGGGTTCGGCTGGCTACACCTTC.

This clone was detected a few times. The CDR3 DNA reads TGCAGCGTTGAAGATCTTCGAGCGAGTCGAGCTTTCTTT. Protein sequence: CSVEDLRASRAFF. The chain uses TRBV29-1 and TRBJ1-1; no reliable D call. CDR1 is SQVTM and CDR2 is ANQGSEA in the germline V gene. The CDR3 has 13 residues. Trimming removed 0 bases at V and 10 bases at J, with 15 bases between.

This clone counts as large. The CDR3: CASSLEAPRLAYEQYF. For the CDR3, the DNA is TGTGCCAGCAGCTTAGAGGCCCCCAGGTTGGCCTACGAGCAGTACTTC. The chain recombines TRBV7-2 with TRBJ2-7; no clear D. V shed 1 base and J shed 2 bases, with 15 bases lying between them. The CDR3 is 16 amino acids. Germline-derived CDR1 and CDR2 are SGHTA and FQGNSA.

By frequency in the sample, this clone is medium-sized (0.01 to 0.1%). The chain uses TRBV7-6 and TRBJ2-3; D is unclear. The CDR3 contains 14 residues. Per germline, CDR1 SGHVS and CDR2 FNYEAQ. V lost 1 base and J 3 bases, leaving 8 bases between the germline ends. The CDR3 sequence: CASSLGLMTDTQYF. CDR3 DNA sequence: TGTGCCAGCAGCTTAGGTTTAATGACAGATACGCAGTATTTT.

The V call is TRBV12-5, the J call TRBJ2-7; TRBD1 is a possible D gene (6 bases). The CDR3 sequence is 13 residues long. V dropped 7 bases and J dropped 3 bases, with 13 bases sitting between them. The V gene's germline CDR1 is LGHNT and CDR2 FRNRAP. CDR3 nucleotide sequence: TGTGCTAGTGCCCAAGGACAGATCTACGAGCAGTACTTC. Translation: CASAQGQIYEQYF. Filled out from reference TRBV12-5 and TRBJ2-7, the complete variable domain reads DARVTQTPRHKVTEMGQEVTMRCQPILGHNTVFWYRQTMMQGLELLAYFRNRAPLDDSGMPKDRFSAEMPDATLATLKIQPSEPRDSAVYFCASAQGQIYEQYFGPGTRLTVT.

This clone showed up just a few times. The chain is built from TRBV11-1 and TRBJ1-1, with D unclear. CDR1 and CDR2 from the germline V gene are SGHAT and FQDESV (reference sequence). Deletions cut 1 base from V and 5 bases from J, with 11 bases between. The CDR3 has 14 amino acids. The CDR3 protein is CASSLVGGGTEAFF. The CDR3 region has the DNA TGTGCCAGCAGCTTAGTGGGAGGAGGAACTGAAGCTTTCTTT.